This T cell receptor (beta chain) is from a study of T cells in Graves' hyperthyroidism and ophthalmopathy. V lost 6 bases to trimming and J lost 8 bases; unmatched junction nucleotides: 7. The germline gives CDR1 MDHEN, CDR2 SYDVKM. CDR3 size: 13 residues. The count of this clonotype is one. Its matching antigen is unknown. TCR beta CDR3 sequences were amplified from RNA transcripts. An initial round of RT-PCR targeting the TCR CDR3 relied on the HTBI primer set. Via MiXCR, TCRdb re-called the multiplex PCR reads, giving one row per CDR3 protein. In the table there are 660,000 or so distinct CDR3 sequences, 20% to 25% of which are singletons. Whole-study findings and limits: The majority of expanded thyroid clonotypes above 0.001 also appeared in blood. A model using 13 V-J features told ophthalmopathy apart from stable hyperthyroidism.

Thyroid ultrasound and orbital computed tomography, with clinical symptoms and serum thyroxine and TRAb, informed diagnoses. This chain links TRBV28 with TRBJ2-4; TRBD1 agrees at 7 bases. Sample: blood. This clonotype was obtained from a man aged 25 to 40 with Graves' ophthalmopathy. The chain's CDR3 is CASRVTGVDIQYF. The CDR3 DNA follows: TGTGCCAGCAGAGTAACAGGGGTGGACATTCAGTACTTC.